This passage covers 20 T cell receptor beta chains from one sample sequenced in a study of multiple sclerosis patients with progressive multifocal leukoencephalopathy. Time point meaning: approximately 12 months of natalizumab therapy. Method: immunoSEQ multiplex PCR; TCRdb's copy keeps in-frame clones and lacks some. This table has around 27,000 clones, around 89% appearing once. The material was PBMCs, obtained from a patient treated with natalizumab. The source is a human donor with multiple sclerosis.

As DNA, the CDR3 is TGTGCCAGCAGCCAAACCTCGGACAGGCAGGCATTCTACGAGCAGTACTTC. Translation: CASSQTSDRQAFYEQYF. V and J are TRBV4-2 and TRBJ2-7, with TRBD1 matching 7 bases. The CDR3 has 17 residues. The V segment lost 2 bases and the J segment 3 bases; nucleotides outside the gene matches: 13. The germline V gene encodes CDR1 LGHNA and CDR2 YNFKEQ.

This clone has just a few counts. This rearrangement joins TRBV5-5 to TRBJ2-7; possibly TRBD2 for D (6 bases). This CDR3 has 17 residues. CDR1 and CDR2 from the germline V gene are SGHKS and YYEKEE (reference sequence). Trimming took off 4 bases at V and 2 bases at J, with 22 bases between the two ends. CDR3 sequence: CASSGGTARANPYEQYF. For the CDR3, the DNA is TGTGCCAGCAGCGGGGGGACGGCCCGGGCCAATCCCTACGAGCAGTACTTC.

This clone appeared once. This chain links TRBV9 with TRBJ2-5, with 15 bases aligning to TRBD2. Germline V lookup: CDR1 SGDLS, CDR2 YYNGEE. Trimming cost V 3 bases and J 5 bases; bases outside gene matches: 8. The CDR3 is made up of 17 amino acids. CDR3 in amino acids: CASSGGLAGGPHETQYF. The CDR3 coding sequence is TGTGCCAGCAGCGGCGGACTAGCGGGGGGGCCGCATGAGACCCAGTACTTC.

This chain connects TRBV4-3 to TRBJ1-1; unclear D gene. The germline CDR1 and CDR2 sequences are LGHNA and YSLEER. V dropped 2 bases and J dropped 5 bases, with 9 bases sitting between them. The CDR3 loop spans 13 amino acids. CDR3 sequence (DNA): TGCGCCAGCAGCCAAAGAAGGGTTACTGAAGCTTTCTTT. Translation: CASSQRRVTEAFF.

The J gene is TRBJ2-1, the V gene TRBV4-3, with a weak D call TRBD1 (6 bases). CDR1 is LGHNA and CDR2 is YSLEER in the germline V gene. Trimming removed 0 bases at V and 12 bases at J, with 18 bases between. The CDR3 length is 15 residues. The CDR3 DNA reads TGCGCCAGCAGCCAAGAAGCCTGGGACACCCCCGTGCAGTTCTTC. It translates to CASSQEAWDTPVQFF.

The rearrangement uses TRBV6-5 and TRBJ1-2; D gene unclear. Between the trimmed V and J ends, which lost 0 bases and 2 bases, there was a span of 7 bases. Germline values: CDR1 MNHEY, CDR2 SVGAGI. The CDR3 runs 14 residues. The CDR3 loop reads CASSYSPYNYGYTF. The CDR3 region has the DNA TGTGCCAGCAGTTACTCTCCTTACAACTATGGCTACACCTTC.

This chain connects TRBV4-3 to TRBJ1-2; the D is unclear. There are 14 residues in the CDR3. V was clipped by 4 bases and J by 8 bases, with 17 bases between them. Germline loops: CDR1 LGHNA, CDR2 YSLEER. The DNA for the CDR3 is TGCGCCAGCAGCCCGGAATGGGGAGGGAAGGGCTACACCTTC. Translating it yields CASSPEWGGKGYTF.

V usage is TRBV7-6 and J usage is TRBJ1-1, with a weak D call TRBD1 (5 bases). V was trimmed by 5 bases and J by 6 bases, leaving 19 bases between them. This CDR3 spans 15 amino acids. CDR1 and CDR2 from the germline V gene are SGHVS and FNYEAQ. The CDR3 sequence: CASSPRQLNWAEAFF. CDR3 DNA: TGTGCCAGCAGCCCCCGACAGTTAAACTGGGCTGAAGCTTTCTTT.

The chain uses TRBV5-1 and TRBJ1-2; weak D call: TRBD1 (6 bases). Germline CDR1 and CDR2: SGHRS and YFSETQ. V dropped 5 bases and J dropped 8 bases, with 13 bases sitting between them. This CDR3 region has 12 residues. CDR3 coding DNA: TGCGCCAGCAGTGTGGGGGCTTCGGGCTACACCTTC. Its protein is CASSVGASGYTF.

The genes are TRBV4-1 and TRBJ1-4; the D gene is possibly TRBD1 (5 bases). Trimming removed 2 bases at V and 0 bases at J, with 10 bases between. The CDR3 spans 16 residues. From germline, CDR1 is MGHRA and CDR2 YSYEKL. CDR3 sequence reads: CASSQPGHTTNEKLFF. CDR3 DNA sequence: TGCGCCAGCAGCCAACCTGGACATACAACTAATGAAAAACTGTTTTTT.

The chain is built from TRBV5-1 and TRBJ2-5; TRBD2 aligns across 9 bases. V dropped 1 base and J dropped 4; count of bases not matched to a gene: 8. The length of the CDR3 is 16 residues. Germline CDR1 SGHRS, CDR2 YFSETQ. CDR3 coding DNA: TGCGCCAGCAGCTTGTCCGGGACTAGCACCCCAGAGACCCAGTACTTC. It yields the protein CASSLSGTSTPETQYF. The full variable domain, with the rest looked up from reference TRBV5-1 and TRBJ2-5, is KAGVTQTPRYLIKTRGQQVTLSCSPISGHRSVSWYQQTPGQGLQFLFEYFSETQRNKGNFPGRFSGRQFSNSRSEMNVSTLELGDSALYLCASSLSGTSTPETQYFGPGTRLLVL.

A word on this clone: Given the absence of the conserved phenylalanine or tryptophan at the CDR3 end, a read error is likely. The chain joins TRBV18 to TRBJ1-2; 8 bases align to TRBD1. The germline V gene encodes CDR1 KGHSH and CDR2 LQKENI. Losses at the gene ends were 2 bases for V and 4 bases for J; bases not matched to a gene: 9. This CDR3 spans 16 amino acids. CDR3 amino acids: CASSPFPSDRGYGYTL. CDR3 in DNA: TGTGCCAGCTCACCATTCCCATCAGACAGGGGCTATGGCTACACCCTC.

This chain joins TRBV6-1 and TRBJ2-2, with D unresolved. CDR1 and CDR2 (germline): MNHNS, SASEGT. The CDR3 contains 13 residues. Trimming left V 3 bases short and J 3 bases short, with 5 bases between. CDR3 residues: CASSDRHTGELFF. The CDR3 DNA is TGTGCCAGCAGTGACAGACACACCGGGGAGCTGTTTTTT.

The chain recombines TRBV27 with TRBJ1-1; D possibly corresponds to TRBD1 (5 bases). Per the germline V gene, CDR1 is MNHEY and CDR2 is SMNVEV (reference sequence). V lost 2 bases and J 8 bases, leaving 21 bases between the germline ends. This CDR3 region has 16 residues. In nucleotides, the CDR3 is TGTGCCAGCAGTTTAAGGGGCGACGTTAGCCCTCAAGAAGCTTTCTTT. Translation gives CASSLRGDVSPQEAFF.

The CDR3 DNA follows: TGCGCCAGCAGGCCGGGACAGGGGAGTCCCGGGGAGCTGTTTTTT. Protein product: CASRPGQGSPGELFF. The chain carries TRBV5-1 and TRBJ2-2, with TRBD1 matching over 10 bases. Unmatched junction bases numbered 7, after V lost 5 bases and J lost 6 bases. CDR3 length: 15 residues. CDR1 is SGHRS and CDR2 is YFSETQ in the germline V gene.

V and J are TRBV18 and TRBJ1-1; 7 bases are a match to TRBD1. The trim removed 8 bases at V and 4 bases at J, leaving 7 bases unmatched. Germline CDR1 reads KGHSH; CDR2 reads LQKENI. The CDR3 has 13 amino acids. CDR3 loop: CASHQGVGTEAFF. The CDR3 coding sequence is TGTGCCAGCCATCAGGGGGTGGGCACTGAAGCTTTCTTT.

On this clone itself: In the same sample, other DNA sequences code for this CDR3. CDR3 protein: CASKSGGSTEAFF. CDR3 DNA sequence: TGCGCCAGCAAATCAGGGGGGAGTACTGAAGCTTTCTTT. The V call is TRBV5-1, the J call TRBJ1-1, with 7 bases that match TRBD1. From germline, CDR1 is SGHRS and CDR2 YFSETQ. The CDR3 length is 13 residues. V shed 6 bases and J 5 bases; nucleotides not matched to a gene: 7.

The chain links TRBV11-2 to TRBJ2-2, with 7 bases matching TRBD1. Germline assignment: CDR1 SGHAT and CDR2 FQNNGV. This CDR3 has 15 amino acids. The ends lost 8 bases at V and 4 bases at J; junction bases unmatched: 10. This chain's CDR3 is CASQLEGAGTGELFF. The CDR3 DNA reads as TGTGCCAGCCAGCTTGAGGGGGCTGGCACCGGGGAGCTGTTTTTT.

The chain recombines TRBV4-3 with TRBJ1-4, with a tentative D call TRBD1 (5 bases). Looked up from germline, CDR1 is LGHNA and CDR2 is YSLEER. Trimming left V 3 bases short and J 6 bases short, with 14 bases between. The CDR3 contains 15 residues. The CDR3 region is CASSHYQRGDEKLFF. CDR3 coding DNA: TGCGCCAGCAGCCACTACCAGCGAGGGGATGAAAAACTGTTTTTT.

This sequence joins TRBV7-8 and TRBJ2-7; D ambiguous. The CDR3 covers 14 residues. V shed 0 bases and J shed 2 bases, with 8 bases lying between them. CDR1 SGHVS and CDR2 FQNEAQ come from the germline V gene. The CDR3 DNA follows: TGTGCCAGCAGCTTAGCTCCGATAGCCTACGAGCAGTACTTC. Amino acids: CASSLAPIAYEQYF.